Presented here are 11 T cell receptor beta chains from one specimen sequenced in a study of siplizumab effects on memory and regulatory T cells. Sequenced by immunoSEQ multiplex PCR; TCRdb stores in-frame clones only, minus some. The data show 70,000 to 90,000 clones, 93% seen once. The sequencing sample was made of CD8+ T cells sorted from blood. All receptors derive from a human donor in good health.

The chain is built from TRBV5-6 and TRBJ2-7, with D maybe TRBD2 (6 bases). CDR1 and CDR2 from the germline V gene are SGHDT and YYEEEE. The CDR3 sequence is 14 residues long. V was shortened by 4 bases and J by 3 bases, with 14 bases between the two germline ends. In DNA, the CDR3 is TGTGCCAGCAGCCCCCCGGGGGTCTACTACGAGCAGTACTTC. It translates to CASSPPGVYYEQYF.

The chain employs TRBV25-1 and TRBJ2-5, with TRBD2 matching over 11 bases. CDR1 is MGHDK and CDR2 is SYGVNS in the germline V gene. The ends lost 2 bases at V and 5 bases at J; junction bases unmatched: 4. The CDR3 totals 15 residues. The CDR3 DNA reads as TGTGCCAGCAGTGAACTAGCGGGGGGCACTGAGACCCAGTACTTC. It encodes CASSELAGGTETQYF.

The chain carries TRBV18 and TRBJ2-1; the D gene could be TRBD1 or TRBD2 (5 bases each). Per germline, CDR1 KGHSH and CDR2 LQKENI. V lost 8 bases and J lost 7, with 15 bases in between. This CDR3 is 13 amino acids long. The CDR3 protein is CASLPGLGNEQFF. Here the CDR3 DNA reads TGTGCCAGCCTTCCGGGGCTCGGAAATGAGCAGTTCTTC.

In DNA, the CDR3 is TGTGCCAGCAGCTTTCAACCGGGCCCCACCTTAGATACGCAGTATTTT. Protein sequence: CASSFQPGPTLDTQYF. The chain links TRBV11-2 to TRBJ2-3; D is undetermined. The CDR3 consists of 16 residues. Trimming took off 3 bases at V and 5 bases at J, with 18 bases between the two ends. CDR1 is SGHAT and CDR2 is FQNNGV in the germline V gene.

This clone appeared a single time. The chain couples TRBV5-4 to TRBJ2-1, with D hard to call. The CDR3 loop spans 12 amino acids. The V gene's germline CDR1 is SGHNT and CDR2 YYREEE (reference sequence). Trimming pared 3 bases from V and 5 bases from J, leaving 6 bases between. The CDR3 bases are TGTGCCAGCAGCTACAGTGACAATGAGCAGTTCTTC. Its translation: CASSYSDNEQFF.

This clone was seen a handful of times. This chain links TRBV2 with TRBJ2-7; either TRBD1 or TRBD2 may fit D (6 bases each). CDR1 and CDR2 from the germline V gene are SNHLY and FYNNEI. The CDR3 totals 12 residues. This chain's CDR3 is CATPSQGREQYF. CDR3 nucleotides: TGTGCGACCCCATCCCAGGGGAGGGAGCAGTACTTC.

The rearrangement uses TRBV7-6 and TRBJ1-5; maybe TRBD1 (5 bases). The V gene's germline CDR1 is SGHVS and CDR2 FNYEAQ. The ends were cut back, 1 base at V and 9 bases at J, with 13 bases in the middle. This CDR3 has 14 amino acids. CDR3 DNA: TGTGCCAGCAGCTTAGTAGGAGGGGAAGGGCCCCAGCATTTT. Protein: CASSLVGGEGPQHF.

The chain couples TRBV28 to TRBJ1-2; 12 bases map to TRBD1. Trimming cost V 7 bases and J 8 bases; bases outside gene matches: 8. The germline V gene has CDR1 MDHEN and CDR2 SYDVKM. The CDR3 runs to 14 residues. CDR3 bases: TGTGCCAGCATCCCGGGGGACAGGGGGCGAGGCTACACCTTC. Amino acid sequence: CASIPGDRGRGYTF.

The chain links TRBV4-1 to TRBJ2-2, with 9 bases that match TRBD1. The V gene end was trimmed by 1 base and the J gene end by 6 bases; junction bases not matched to a gene: 9. Germline V gene sequence: CDR1 MGHRA, CDR2 YSYEKL. The CDR3 has 17 residues. Here the CDR3 DNA reads TGCGCCAGCAGCCAAGGGGACAGGGTAATGATCGCCGGGGAGCTGTTTTTT. It encodes CASSQGDRVMIAGELFF.

This rearrangement joins TRBV9 to TRBJ2-1; TRBD2 matches 11 bases. V lost 4 bases, J lost 6 bases, and 9 bases stayed unmatched. The CDR3 covers 16 residues. The germline V gene has CDR1 SGDLS and CDR2 YYNGEE. CDR3 residues: CASSSRTSGGRNEQFF. CDR3 DNA: TGTGCCAGCAGCTCCCGTACTAGCGGGGGCCGCAATGAGCAGTTCTTC.

This clone is a singleton in its sample. This chain uses TRBV7-9 with TRBJ2-7, with D perhaps TRBD1 (6 bases). Trimming left V 5 bases short and J 2 bases short, with 10 bases between. This CDR3 comprises 13 residues. Germline lookup yields CDR1 SEHNR and CDR2 FQNEAQ (reference sequence). The CDR3 spells CASSRRQAYEQYF. The CDR3 bases are TGTGCCAGCAGCCGAAGACAGGCCTACGAGCAGTACTTC.